These T cell receptor beta chains were read from a single sample in a study of blood T cell repertoires in COVID-19. Generated by immunoSEQ multiplex PCR, the TCRdb table keeps only in-frame clones and is missing some. The data show 200,000 to 300,000 clones, about 83% seen once. Sample: peripheral blood. These receptors all stem from a man older than 75 with acute or convalescent COVID-19. The conserved cysteine and the conserved F or W are not part of the CDR3 here. A D gene is named only where the DNA matches it firmly.

J gene | D gene | V gene | CDR3 protein
TRBJ2-7 | TRBD2 | TRBV6-5 | ASWREGIYEQY
TRBJ2-1 | TRBD1 | TRBV11-1 | ASSPGTVSYNEQF
TRBJ1-2 | . | TRBV7-2 | ASSKTRNYGYT
TRBJ2-7 | TRBD1 | TRBV11-3 | ASSLEGQGAYEQY
TRBJ1-1 | . | TRBV6-2/TRBV6-3 | ASSYPDIGTEAF
TRBJ2-3 | TRBD2 | TRBV5-1 | ASSLASGGADTQY
TRBJ1-4 | TRBD1 | TRBV25-1 | ASSDGGTGVEKLF
TRBJ2-1 | . | TRBV19 | ASMGGNEQF
TRBJ1-6 | . | TRBV4-2 | ASSPEVRDYNSPLH
TRBJ2-1 | TRBD2 | TRBV5-1 | ASSLAASGHNEQF
TRBJ2-7 | TRBD1 | TRBV7-2 | ASSLGGTGPPYEQY
TRBJ1-5 | . | TRBV6-2/TRBV6-3 | ASSYDPRNNQPQH
TRBJ1-5 | . | TRBV4-2 | ASSQDLAGQPQH
TRBJ1-2 | TRBD1 | TRBV28 | ASSLVGQGRGYT
TRBJ1-3 | . | TRBV27 | ASSQQGSRNTIY
TRBJ1-1 | . | TRBV28 | ASQNPGPIRAEAF